In this sample, the clone carrying this T cell receptor (beta chain) turned up once. Sequenced by immunoSEQ multiplex PCR; TCRdb stores in-frame clones only, minus some. This sample has some 82,000 clones; about 97% occur once, and the top ten carry 0.15% to 0.2%. The data are from a study of technical replicates of blood from a handful of donors. V gave up 6 bases and J gave up 0 bases, with 18 bases separating them. This CDR3 region has 16 residues. Germline CDR1 GTSNPN, CDR2 SVGIG (reference sequence). V gene TRBV30 combines with J gene TRBJ1-3, with no clear D. Sequences were obtained from T cells isolated from PBMCs. This sequence originates from a human donor in good health. Here the CDR3 DNA reads TGTGCCTGTAGTCGCATCCTGGGCCTCTCTGGAAACACCATATATTTT. It codes for CACSRILGLSGNTIYF. The variable domain in full, with the rest retrieved from reference TRBV30 and TRBJ1-3, is SQTIHQWPATLVQPVGSPLSLECTVEGTSNPNLYWYRQAAGRGLQLLFYSVGIGQISSEVPQNLSASRPQDRQFILSSKKLLLSDSGFYLCACSRILGLSGNTIYFGEGSWLTVV.